This is a list of T cell receptor beta chains from one sample in a study of CD8 T cells in Susac syndrome. TCRdb re-derived calls from the immunoSEQ multiplex PCR reads in MiXCR, one entry per CDR3 protein. The sample lists roughly 150,000 distinct CDR3 sequences; 85% to 95% were seen once. The sample taken for sequencing was CD4+ T cells from PBMCs. These TCRs come from a human donor with Susac syndrome. Both conserved end residues are part of each CDR3. The D gene is left open where the match is weak. Only part of the rows carry a size: once, few, many, or a class if the clone is expanded.

clone_size,j_call,d_call,v_call,cdr3_nt,cdr3_aa
once,TRBJ2-1,TRBD1,TRBV7-3,TGTGCCAGCAGCTTGGGGACAGGTCGGGGGAATGAGCAGTTCTTC,CASSLGTGRGNEQFF
.,TRBJ2-5,.,TRBV5-4,TGTGCCAGCAGCGGCGGGACAGCCCAAGAGACCCAGTACTTC,CASSGGTAQETQYF
.,TRBJ1-6,TRBD1,TRBV25-1,TGTGCCAGCAGTGCTTCCCCCGGGACAGGGGGAGATTCACCCCTCCACTTT,CASSASPGTGGDSPLHF
once,TRBJ2-2,.,TRBV24-1,TGTGCCATCCAACAGAGTTCCGGGGAGCTGTTTTTT,CAIQQSSGELFF
.,TRBJ2-7,.,TRBV20-1,TGCAGTGCTAGCCCAGCCTACGAGCAGTACTTC,CSASPAYEQYF
.,TRBJ2-4,.,TRBV29-1,TGCAGCGTTGAATCTTGGGCAGGCGGCGTTCAGTACTTC,CSVESWAGGVQYF
.,TRBJ2-7,.,TRBV20-1,TGCAGTGCTAGAGGTCCCTCCTACGAGCAGTACTTC,CSARGPSYEQYF
.,TRBJ2-6,TRBD1,TRBV5-4,TGTGCCAGCAGCGGACAGGGTACGGCCGGGGCCAACGTCCTGACTTTC,CASSGQGTAGANVLTF
.,TRBJ1-1,TRBD1,TRBV20-1,TGCAGTGCTAGTGGTGTAGGCCGGACAGGGGCGGGGACTGAAGCTTTCTTT,CSASGVGRTGAGTEAFF
.,TRBJ2-1,.,TRBV6-2/TRBV6-3,TGTGCCAGCAGCCCGCCTGGGTATGAGCAGTTCTTC,CASSPPGYEQFF
.,TRBJ2-4,TRBD2,TRBV12-3/TRBV12-4,TGTGCCAGCAGTTTAGGGCTAGCGGAAAACATTCAGTACTTC,CASSLGLAENIQYF
.,TRBJ2-5,.,TRBV29-1,TGCAGCGTTGAGGACTACCGAGAGACCCAGTACTTC,CSVEDYRETQYF
.,TRBJ2-2,.,TRBV29-1,TGCAGCGTTGGGGGTGCCGGGGAGCTGTTTTTT,CSVGGAGELFF
.,TRBJ1-2,.,TRBV19,TGTGCCAGTAGCCCCAATCACTATGGCTACACCTTC,CASSPNHYGYTF
once,TRBJ1-5,TRBD1,TRBV18,TGTGCCAGCTCACCTTGGGGACAGGTCGAATATAGCAATCAGCCCCAGCATTTT,CASSPWGQVEYSNQPQHF
.,TRBJ1-1,.,TRBV12-2,TGTGCAAGTCGCTCTGGTGATCCAACAATTGAAGCTTTCTTT,CASRSGDPTIEAFF
.,TRBJ2-7,.,TRBV15,TGTGCCACCAGCAGAGATCGGGACCGCCAACTCTTC,CATSRDRDRQLF
.,TRBJ2-2,.,TRBV24-1,TGTGCCACCAGTGATCGGTCAGGGGTGAGCACCGGGGAGCTGTTTTTT,CATSDRSGVSTGELFF
.,TRBJ1-2,.,TRBV18,TGTGCCAGCTCACAGAGGGAACAGGGTTTGGATAACTATGGCTACACCTTC,CASSQREQGLDNYGYTF
.,TRBJ2-5,TRBD1,TRBV6-5,TGTGCCAGCAGTGGTCGAGGGGGCGTCCAAGAGACCCAGTACTTC,CASSGRGGVQETQYF
.,TRBJ2-5,.,TRBV15,TGTGCCACCAGCAGAGATGGGTCCCAAGAGACCCAGTACTTC,CATSRDGSQETQYF
.,TRBJ1-5,.,TRBV20-1,TGCAGTGCTAGGGTGGACACATATCAGCCCCAGCATTTT,CSARVDTYQPQHF
once,TRBJ2-1,.,TRBV6-5,TGTGCCAGCAGTTATGTGGGGGGAGTGCAGTTCTTC,CASSYVGGVQFF
once,TRBJ1-1,TRBD1,TRBV29-1,TGCAGCGTAAGACAGGGCACTGAAGCTTTCTTT,CSVRQGTEAFF
.,TRBJ2-5,.,TRBV29-1,TGCAGCGTTGAGCTAACCGAGACCCAGTACTTC,CSVELTETQYF
once,TRBJ2-2,.,TRBV7-9,TGTGCCAGCAGCCTGGCAGAACATAACACCGGGGAGCTGTTTTTT,CASSLAEHNTGELFF
.,TRBJ2-5,TRBD1,TRBV20-1,TGCAGTGCCAAGACAGGGCCAGAGACCCAGTACTTC,CSAKTGPETQYF
.,TRBJ2-1,TRBD1,TRBV5-4,TGTGCCAGCAAAGGACAGGAGATGGGCGGTGAGCAGTTCTTC,CASKGQEMGGEQFF
.,TRBJ2-5,.,TRBV9,TGTGCCAGCAGCGGGGGGCAAAGGTTGGGGGAGACCCAGTACTTC,CASSGGQRLGETQYF
.,TRBJ2-3,TRBD1,TRBV14,TGTGCCAGCAGCCGACAGGGGACCGGGACAGATACGCAGTATTTT,CASSRQGTGTDTQYF
once,TRBJ1-2,.,TRBV13,TGTGCCAGCAGCTCGCGACAGATTTCTAGAGGCTACACCTTC,CASSSRQISRGYTF
.,TRBJ2-1,TRBD2,TRBV24-1,TGTGCCACCAGTGATGCCCTGGCAGCGGGGGGCAATGAGCAGTTCTTC,CATSDALAAGGNEQFF
.,TRBJ2-7,.,TRBV2,TGTGCCAGCAGTGCCCAACTCCGTTACGAGCAGTACTTC,CASSAQLRYEQYF
.,TRBJ1-5,.,TRBV6-1,TGTGCCAGGAATCAGCCCCAGCATTTT,CARNQPQHF
.,TRBJ2-1,.,TRBV6-5,TGTGCCAGCAGTTACCATGACGGGAGACTTTCCTACAATGAGCAGTTCTTC,CASSYHDGRLSYNEQFF
.,TRBJ1-1,.,TRBV11-2,TGTGCCAGCAGCTTAGATTCAGCCACTGAAGCTTTCTTT,CASSLDSATEAFF
.,TRBJ1-1,TRBD1,TRBV20-1,TGCAGTGCTAATACCCCGGGACAGGGAACGGGTGAAGCTTTCTTT,CSANTPGQGTGEAFF